This TCR beta chain was retrieved from a study of Graves' ophthalmopathy and Graves' hyperthyroidism (dated by TCRdb to the late 2010s). As for the study more broadly: Peripheral blood was collected at initial diagnosis, prior to any treatment. To explore V-J signatures that distinguish ophthalmopathy from hyperthyroidism, a discovery set of about a hundred patients was enrolled, made up of 40 to 45 with ophthalmopathy and some 56 with stable hyperthyroidism. In total, under 150 blood samples were TCR-sequenced: under 45 ophthalmopathy, some 75 hyperthyroidism and about 17 hyperthyroidism-to-ophthalmopathy patients. T-cell repertoires of thyroid tissue and blood were compared in over 5 hyperthyroidism patients. After sampling, hyperthyroidism patients received methimazole starting at 30 mg daily, and ophthalmopathy patients received high-dose intravenous methylprednisolone. The study used signatures of the TCR beta repertoire to tell Graves' ophthalmopathy apart from Graves' hyperthyroidism and to predict which patients would progress to ophthalmopathy. The independent validation cohort included around 19 hyperthyroidism patients plus 17 patients who later progressed from hyperthyroidism to ophthalmopathy.

Patients with ophthalmopathy had moderately to severely active disease, with a Clinical Activity Score of 3 or more, a NOSPECS grade of 4 or more, and a disease duration of less than 3 months. Patients with other autoimmune diseases, uncontrolled infections, pregnancy or lactation were excluded. Clinical symptoms, serum thyroxine, TRAb, thyroid ultrasound and orbital computed tomography formed the basis of the diagnosis. PBMCs were isolated from 10 ml of fresh peripheral blood by Ficoll-Paque density gradient centrifugation. Total RNA was extracted using Trizol reagent, and RNA quality was checked on an Agilent 2100 Bioanalyzer. In the germline V gene (reference sequence), CDR1 corresponds to DFQATT and CDR2 to SNEGSKA. The CDR3, cysteine through phenylalanine, is 15 amino acids long. Only the CDR3 DNA stays, 45 bases, in frame from base 1. Trimming removed 4 bases from V and 5 bases from J; the gene matches leave 10 bases unexplained.

Paper-wide results and their limitations: In cross-validation, the 13-signature model distinguished ophthalmopathy from stable hyperthyroidism with almost 90% sensitivity and about 81% specificity, and in the test set the corresponding values were approximately 80% and 75%. In validation, the model predicted ophthalmopathy progression with 55% to 71% sensitivity and roughly 78% specificity; roughly eleven predicted patients were CT-confirmed with GO in a median of about 6.1 months. Among expanded thyroid clonotypes with frequency above 0.001, most also showed up in blood, which suggests that blood repertoires may reflect the thyroid immune response. No statistical method was used to predetermine the sample size, and group allocation was not hidden from the investigators.

With regard to this clonotype: Its cognate antigen has yet to be identified. The input lacks base qualities; no much larger clone sits a single base away.

For repertoire sequencing, TCR beta CDR3 regions were amplified from RNA transcripts. The first round of RT-PCR was done with HTBI primers and the Qiagen OneStep RT-PCR kit, and was followed by a second round of multiplex PCR, then size selection and purification. Sequencing of the libraries was carried out on an Illumina HiSeq2000 in paired-end mode with 100 bp reads. In the source study's methods: SOAPnuke was used to process the reads, throwing out any read that had adapters, had uncalled bases, had a mean Phred below 15, or lacked an exact constant-primer or identifier match. High-quality paired reads were merged with COPE v1.2.5. Unique nucleotide sequences were defined as clonotypes and aligned to IMGT TRB V, D and J references using MiTCR v1.1. The analysis was limited to V-J combinations with a frequency above 0.0001, which together covered 99.2% of repertoires. For each V-J combination, a TCR clonal expansion and chaos score was defined as the ratio of F50 clonal expansion to chaos observed in the TCRdist matrix. Welch's t-statistics and random forest were used to reduce features to about 14 V-J combinations, which were fed into a naive Bayes classifier. The similarity between thyroid and blood repertoires was quantified using the Morisita-Horn index. TCRdb handled the public reads itself, with Q25 trimming in fastp and clone calling in MiXCR, and kept productive beta chains. Every distinct CDR3 protein forms one entry, paired with its most common genes and DNA. The V and J calls shown here were made by TCRdb, not taken from the authors' results. Across this sample there are 200,000 to 300,000 distinct CDR3 sequences, with around 45% seen only once. The ten largest account for around 43% of the sample.

The sequence is built from TRBV20-1 and TRBJ2-2; TRBD1 aligns with 7 central bases. The sample consisted of peripheral blood. The source is an adult man with Graves' ophthalmopathy. CDR3 sequence: CSATRTGVWTGELFF. In nucleotides, the sequence is TGCAGTGCTACGAGAACAGGGGTTTGGACCGGGGAGCTGTTTTTT.